This TCR beta chain stems from a study of blood T cell repertoires in COVID-19. Across the whole study: Collection of acute and convalescent COVID-19 samples took place in the United States, Italy and Spain. Sources were T cells, B-cell-depleted T cells, or PBMCs; the material itself was cDNA or gDNA.

CDR1 is LNHNV and CDR2 is YYDKDF in the germline V gene (reference sequence). V was pared by 5 bases and J by 4 bases, with 8 bases between. This CDR3 contains 12 residues. The authors' processing: Amplification of reference gene primers was used by the study to estimate nucleated cell counts. Sequencing used immunoSEQ multiplex PCR; TCRdb keeps in-frame clones, though not all of them. V and J calls and clone size are given by that table; D and trimming were obtained from the DNA. The repertoire has about 230,000 clones, approximately 84% of them found once; the top ten carry roughly 7.9%. This rearrangement joins TRBV15 to TRBJ1-2; D is ambiguous. Sequencing used peripheral blood. The sequence derives from a woman aged 80 or over with acute or convalescent COVID-19. The CDR3 DNA is TGTGCCACCAGCCAAGAGGTCTATGGCTACACCTTC. Amino acid sequence: CATSQEVYGYTF. The variable domain in full, with the rest retrieved from reference TRBV15 and TRBJ1-2, is DAMVIQNPRYQVTQFGKPVTLSCSQTLNHNVMYWYQQKSSQAPKLLFHYYDKDFNNEADTPDNFQSRRPNTSFCFLDIRSPGLGDTAMYLCATSQEVYGYTFGSGTRLTVV.